The 5 T cell receptor beta chains in this list originate from one sample, sequenced in a study of blood T cell repertoires in COVID-19 (dated by TCRdb to 2019 to 2021). The library was prepared using the immunoSEQ multiplex PCR assay. TCRdb took this table from immuneACCESS and kept in-frame rearrangements with V and J called. Such tables lack part of the clones; where checked against another copy, unresolved V genes explain under half of the gap, and the rest is unexplained. This sample holds 150,000 to 200,000 clones; 70% to 90% were observed only once. The top ten clonotypes cover around 4.8% of the sample. Sequenced input: peripheral blood. These receptors all stem from a human donor in a cohort sampled during active COVID-19.

This clone was recorded once. The rearrangement links TRBV9 to TRBJ2-7, with 11 bases aligning to TRBD2. The CDR3 has 14 amino acids. With 4 bases clipped from V and 7 bases from J, the junction kept 7 bases outside the gene matches. The germline V gene has CDR1 SGDLS and CDR2 YYNGEE. CDR3 amino acids: CASSKTSGMGEQYF. DNA of the CDR3: TGTGCCAGCAGCAAGACTAGCGGGATGGGGGAGCAGTACTTC.

This CDR3 reads CASSSRQGSEQYF. In DNA form, the CDR3 reads TGTGCCAGCAGCTCCCGACAGGGATCCGAGCAGTACTTC. The chain has TRBV5-4 and TRBJ2-7; 7 bases map to TRBD1. Trimming cost V 3 bases and J 6 bases; bases outside gene matches: 6. Germline V gene sequence: CDR1 SGHNT, CDR2 YYREEE (reference sequence). This CDR3 is built from 13 residues.

This clone turned up a few times. The V call is TRBV5-4, the J call TRBJ1-2; 7 positions match TRBD1. CDR3 length: 12 residues. J was trimmed by 7 bases and V by 4 bases; bases with no gene match: 4. Germline V gene lookup returns CDR1 SGHNT and CDR2 YYREEE (reference sequence). CDR3 DNA sequence: TGTGCCAGCAGCATGGACAGGTTTGGCTACACCTTC. Translation: CASSMDRFGYTF.

This chain uses TRBV28 with TRBJ2-2; 7 nucleotides agree with TRBD1. Germline CDR1 reads MDHEN; CDR2 reads SYDVKM. CDR3 length: 15 residues. V lost 3 bases to trimming and J lost 4 bases; unmatched junction nucleotides: 5. The chain's CDR3 is CASSLTGFSTGELFF. The CDR3 region has the DNA TGTGCCAGCAGTTTGACAGGGTTTTCCACCGGGGAGCTGTTTTTT.

The chain is built from TRBV7-9 and TRBJ1-1, with D uncertain. The germline gives CDR1 SEHNR, CDR2 FQNEAQ (reference sequence). The CDR3 extends over 13 amino acids. The V end lost 1 base, the J end lost 8 bases, and 11 bases lay between the germline ends. The DNA for the CDR3 is TGTGCCAGCAGCTTAGGGGTAGCGAACGAAGCTTTCTTT. Protein product: CASSLGVANEAFF.